This T cell receptor beta chain was recovered during a study of T cells in Graves' hyperthyroidism and ophthalmopathy. This clonotype was recorded many times. The germline V gene has CDR1 MDHEN and CDR2 SYDVKM. CDR3 length equals 13 residues. Trimming pared 6 bases from V and 0 bases from J, leaving 9 bases between. Using RNA transcripts as the source, TCR beta CDR3 regions were amplified. The primer set for the first-round RT-PCR of the TCR CDR3 was HTBI. A single record per CDR3 protein comes from TCRdb applying MiXCR to the multiplex PCR reads. Found here are about 200,000 distinct CDR3 sequences, approximately 17% of them singletons; the top ten hold roughly 50%. Exclusion of patients followed from uncontrolled infection, other autoimmune disease, pregnancy or lactation. Diagnosis rested on symptoms, serum thyroxine and TRAb, thyroid ultrasound, and orbital computed tomography.

Sample: blood. The J gene is TRBJ2-7, the V gene TRBV28, with a tentative D call TRBD2 (6 bases). This TCR derives from a middle-aged man with Graves' hyperthyroidism. CDR3 nucleotides: TGTGCCAGCAGCGGGAGTCCCTCCTACGAGCAGTACTTC. Translated: CASSGSPSYEQYF.